One sample yielded the 2 T cell receptor beta chains listed below, sequenced in a study of blood T cell repertoires in COVID-19. Clones were read by immunoSEQ multiplex PCR, and TCRdb kept only the in-frame ones, dropping some. In the table there are around 300,000 clones, over 75% of which are singletons. The specimen sequenced was PBMCs or T cells enriched from blood (not recorded which). The origin of the receptors is a woman between 18 and 29 years old who had recovered from COVID-19.

This CDR3 is CASSPGQDRAVGYTF. CDR3 DNA sequence: TGTGCCAGCTCACCAGGTCAGGACAGGGCGGTTGGCTACACCTTC. The chain combines TRBV18 with TRBJ1-2; 8 bases align to TRBD1. The germline V gene has CDR1 KGHSH and CDR2 LQKENI. With 2 bases clipped from V and 7 bases from J, the junction kept 9 bases outside the gene matches. The CDR3 runs to 15 residues.

The CDR3 here is CASSFLGRGYYNEQFF. The CDR3 DNA reads TGTGCCAGCAGCTTCCTTGGGCGGGGATACTACAATGAGCAGTTCTTC. V is TRBV21-1 and J is TRBJ2-1; the table's D gene call, TRBD2, was not cross checked with the DNA. TRBV21-1 corresponds to a pseudogene. The CDR3 loop spans 16 amino acids.